This T cell receptor (beta chain) appears in the sequencing data of a study of OX40 agonist ivuxolimab in advanced cancers. TCRdb keeps only in-frame clones here, not all; method: immunoSEQ multiplex PCR. This repertoire shows 60,000 to 75,000 clones, approximately 85% found once; its top ten account for around 5.1%. V lost 5 bases and J 1 base, leaving 12 bases between the germline ends. Germline-derived CDR1 and CDR2 are SGHVS and FQNEAQ. This CDR3 comprises 14 residues. Here the sequenced sample was CD4+ or CD8+ T cells sorted from blood, taken in a trial of the OX40 agonist ivuxolimab. This receptor was identified in an adult with an advanced solid tumor such as melanoma, head and neck, liver or kidney cancer. The chain is built from TRBV7-8 and TRBJ2-7, with a weak D call TRBD2 (7 bases). The CDR3 sequence: CASSREGGSYEQYF. The CDR3 DNA reads as TGTGCCAGCAGCCGCGAGGGGGGGTCCTACGAGCAGTACTTC.